Below, 9 T cell receptor beta chains from the same sample are listed, as sequenced in a study of blood T cell repertoires in COVID-19. Clones were sequenced by immunoSEQ multiplex PCR, and TCRdb holds only the in-frame ones, with some missing. The sample includes 150,000 to 200,000 clones, approximately 89% seen only once; the top ten take roughly 0.77%. Sequenced input: PBMCs or T cells enriched from blood (not recorded which). Receptors originate from a young woman who had recovered from COVID-19.

The chain is built from TRBV11-2 and TRBJ2-1; TRBD1 agrees at 7 bases. CDR3 length: 14 residues. V lost 8 bases and J lost 6; bases outside the gene matches: 10. CDR1 SGHAT and CDR2 FQNNGV come from the germline V gene. CDR3 nucleotides: TGTGCCAGCGTGCGACAGGGTCCAACCAATGAGCAGTTCTTC. It codes for CASVRQGPTNEQFF.

The V and J genes are TRBV5-4 and TRBJ2-1, with 10 bases that match TRBD2. This CDR3 region has 14 residues. J lost 7 bases, V lost 3 bases, and 4 bases had no gene match. The germline V gene has CDR1 SGHNT and CDR2 YYREEE (reference sequence). The CDR3 reads CASSSIAGGNEQFF. The CDR3 nucleotides read TGTGCCAGCAGCTCTATAGCGGGGGGAAATGAGCAGTTCTTC.

The rearrangement joins TRBV21-1 to TRBJ2-2; the D call in the table, TRBD1, was not verified against the DNA. TRBV21-1 is an annotated pseudogene. The CDR3 consists of 15 residues. The CDR3: CASVEGASGTGELFF. The CDR3 DNA reads as TGTGCCAGCGTAGAGGGGGCGAGTGGCACCGGGGAGCTGTTTTTT.

V and J are TRBV5-4 and TRBJ2-5; the D gene is possibly TRBD2 (6 bases). The CDR3 sequence is 14 residues long. Germline V CDR1 and CDR2: SGHNT, YYREEE (reference sequence). Trimming cost V 0 bases and J 5 bases, with 11 bases left between them. The CDR3 nucleotides read TGTGCCAGCAGCTTGGATCTAGGAGGGGAGACCCAGTACTTC. Translated: CASSLDLGGETQYF.

The rearrangement uses TRBV6-5 and TRBJ1-5; D gene unclear. V lost 0 bases and J lost 0, with 6 bases in between. Germline CDR1 MNHEY, CDR2 SVGAGI. The CDR3 is made up of 15 amino acids. CDR3 amino acids: CASSYSTSSNQPQHF. For the CDR3, the DNA is TGTGCCAGCAGTTACTCAACCAGTAGCAATCAGCCCCAGCATTTT.

This sequence joins TRBV28 and TRBJ2-7; 8 bases line up with TRBD2. The germline V gene has CDR1 MDHEN and CDR2 SYDVKM. The V and J ends lost 6 bases and 2 bases, in that order; junction bases with no gene match: 6. The CDR3 has 14 amino acids. CDR3 nucleotides: TGTGCCAGCAGCACGGGGGGGTCCGCCTACGAGCAGTACTTC. The encoded protein is CASSTGGSAYEQYF.

This clone showed up just a few times. The V gene is TRBV6-2 or TRBV6-3, the J gene TRBJ2-7; D may be TRBD2 (5 bases). Trimming removed 2 bases from V and 2 bases from J, with 13 bases in between. Germline V gene data show CDR1 as MNHEY and CDR2 as SVGEGT. The CDR3 is 15 residues long. The CDR3, as DNA: TGTGCCAGCAGTTACAAAGCGGAGCCCACCTACGAGCAGTACTTC. Translation gives CASSYKAEPTYEQYF.

This clone was observed a single time. The chain recombines TRBV6-5 with TRBJ2-2; tentative D call: TRBD2 (6 bases). Trimming shortened V by 2 bases and J by 5 bases, and 6 bases separated the two germline ends. The CDR3 is made up of 13 amino acids. CDR1 MNHEY and CDR2 SVGAGI come from the germline V gene. Here the CDR3 reads CASSYGGTGELFF. For the CDR3, the DNA is TGTGCCAGCAGTTACGGGGGGACCGGGGAGCTGTTTTTT.

The CDR3 protein is CASSPGTGTLEQYF. The DNA for the CDR3 is TGTGCCAGCAGCCCCGGGACAGGGACTCTCGAGCAGTACTTC. The chain recombines TRBV28 with TRBJ2-7, with 9 positions matching TRBD1. The CDR3 runs 14 residues. Germline V gene data show CDR1 as MDHEN and CDR2 as SYDVKM. V shed 6 bases, J shed 6 bases, and the junction held 9 bases outside the gene matches.